The 4 T cell receptor beta chains presented below share a single source sample, sequenced in a study of cytomegalovirus exposure and HLA in healthy donors (dated by TCRdb to about 2017). Library construction relied on the immunoSEQ multiplex PCR assay. The table was pulled from immuneACCESS by TCRdb, which kept in-frame rearrangements only. Such tables lose some clones; where checked, under half of the loss comes from unresolved V genes, and the rest has no known cause. The sample table holds some 200,000 clones, of which approximately 80% were seen once. The ten most abundant clones make up 13% of the sample. The sequenced sample consisted of PBMCs. The source is a woman in her twenties or thirties in good health and CMV-seropositive.

This clone came up a few times. The V call is TRBV30, the J call TRBJ1-2; D possibly corresponds to TRBD1 (5 bases). Per germline, CDR1 GTSNPN and CDR2 SVGIG (reference sequence). CDR3 size: 15 residues. V was shortened by 1 base and J by 5 bases, with 17 bases between the two germline ends. Here the CDR3 reads CAWSGRSDGGYGYTF. CDR3 DNA sequence: TGTGCCTGGAGTGGGAGGTCCGACGGGGGTTATGGCTACACCTTC. Together with reference TRBV30 and TRBJ1-2, the CDR3 gives the full variable domain: SQTIHQWPATLVQPVGSPLSLECTVEGTSNPNLYWYRQAAGRGLQLLFYSVGIGQISSEVPQNLSASRPQDRQFILSSKKLLLSDSGFYLCAWSGRSDGGYGYTFGSGTRLTVV.

This chain uses TRBV6-6 with TRBJ2-5; TRBD2 is a possible D gene (5 bases). The CDR3 totals 16 residues. V lost 5 bases and J lost 2, with 18 bases in between. The V gene's germline CDR1 is MNHNY and CDR2 SVGAGI (reference sequence). In DNA, the CDR3 is TGTGCCAGCAGTCAGTTAGAGGGTCCCCCACAAGAGACCCAGTACTTC. It codes for CASSQLEGPPQETQYF.

This clone was counted a single time. The rearrangement joins TRBV5-1 to TRBJ1-2; no firm D call. Germline values: CDR1 SGHRS, CDR2 YFSETQ. The CDR3 spans 16 residues. Trimming cost V 4 bases and J 1 base, with 17 bases left between them. CDR3 residues: CASSLYRGDYNYGYTF. Written as DNA, the CDR3 is TGCGCCAGCAGCCTTTATAGAGGCGATTATAACTATGGCTACACCTTC.

The chain carries TRBV5-6 and TRBJ1-1; D is perhaps TRBD1 (6 bases). The germline V gene encodes CDR1 SGHDT and CDR2 YYEEEE. The V end lost 1 base, the J end lost 4 bases, and 26 bases lay between the germline ends. This CDR3 has 19 amino acids. CDR3 nucleotide sequence: TGTGCCAGCAGCTTGTTATCGGCCCACACAGGGACGGAGGCCACTGAAGCTTTCTTT. Its translation: CASSLLSAHTGTEATEAFF.